What follows is one TCR beta chain and its context. As yet, its antigen is unknown. The record originates from a study of cytomegalovirus exposure and HLA in healthy donors. The germline V gene has CDR1 MGHRA and CDR2 YSYEKL. Trimming cost V 2 bases and J 1 base, with 11 bases left between them. The CDR3 length is 15 residues. Notes on the study in general: Later, an analysis showed that TCR beta chains associated with HLA were more clonally expanded than others that were equally common. TCR association rates varied by HLA locus in a later analysis, with DRB1 highest and HLA-C lowest.

PCR used 60 Vbeta primers and 13 Jbeta primers. Original analysis: A follow-up analysis tallied 86 million or so unique TCR beta chains, roughly 11 million shared. Profiling relied on immunoSEQ multiplex PCR, and the TCRdb table lists in-frame clones only, not all of them. That table supplies the V and J calls and clone size; D and trimming were determined from the DNA. In the table there are about 120,000 clones, over 60% of which are singletons. Input material: PBMCs. The genes are TRBV4-1 and TRBJ2-5; D is unresolved. This TCR derives from a human donor in good health. The CDR3 bases are TGCGCCAGCAGCCAACGGAGAACGCCCCAAGAGACCCAGTACTTC. This gives the protein CASSQRRTPQETQYF.